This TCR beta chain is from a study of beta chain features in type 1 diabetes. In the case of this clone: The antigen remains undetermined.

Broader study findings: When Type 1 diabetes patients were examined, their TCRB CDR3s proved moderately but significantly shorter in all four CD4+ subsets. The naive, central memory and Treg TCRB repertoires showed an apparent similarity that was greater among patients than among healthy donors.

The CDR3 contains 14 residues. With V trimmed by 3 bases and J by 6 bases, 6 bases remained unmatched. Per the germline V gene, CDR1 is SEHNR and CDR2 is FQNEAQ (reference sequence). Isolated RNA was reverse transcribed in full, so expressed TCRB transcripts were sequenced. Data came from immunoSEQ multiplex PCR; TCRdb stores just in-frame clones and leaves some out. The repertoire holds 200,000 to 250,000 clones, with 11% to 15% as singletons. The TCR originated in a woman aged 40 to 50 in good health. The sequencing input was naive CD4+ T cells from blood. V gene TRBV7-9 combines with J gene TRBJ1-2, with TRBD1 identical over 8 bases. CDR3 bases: TGTGCCAGCAGCTTGCTACAGGGGGTGGATGGCTACACCTTC. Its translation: CASSLLQGVDGYTF.